This is a list of T cell receptor beta chains from one sample in a study of blood T cell repertoires in COVID-19. Libraries were prepared by immunoSEQ multiplex PCR; TCRdb keeps only in-frame clonotypes and omits some of them. Among under 150,000 clones listed, over 75% were seen once. The specimen was peripheral blood. The receptors were sampled from a middle-aged man with active or convalescent COVID-19. The CDR3 runs from the conserved cysteine through the conserved F or W. Fields, in order: CDR3 protein, CDR3 DNA, J gene, clone size, V gene, D gene. The D gene is left open where the match is weak. Clone size is given for some rows only: seen once, a few or many times, or a class if the clone is expanded.

CDR3aa: CASSPPQRGTGVIVEQFF; CDR3nt: TGTGCCAGCTCACCACCACAACGAGGGACAGGGGTGATAGTTGAGCAGTTCTTC; j_gene: TRBJ2-1; abundance: NA; v_gene: TRBV18; d_gene: TRBD1
CDR3aa: CASSLRGSSTDTQYF; CDR3nt: TGTGCCAGCAGCTTACGGGGGTCGAGCACAGATACGCAGTATTTT; j_gene: TRBJ2-3; abundance: NA; v_gene: TRBV7-3; d_gene: NA
CDR3aa: CASSEGGTPYEQYF; CDR3nt: TGTGCCAGCAGCGAAGGGGGTACCCCCTACGAGCAGTACTTC; j_gene: TRBJ2-7; abundance: NA; v_gene: TRBV7-3; d_gene: NA
CDR3aa: CASSSDRGGYGYTF; CDR3nt: TGTGCCAGCAGCTCGGACAGGGGAGGCTATGGCTACACCTTC; j_gene: TRBJ1-2; abundance: NA; v_gene: TRBV2; d_gene: TRBD1
CDR3aa: CASSLGQGRDEQFF; CDR3nt: TGTGCCAGCAGTCTCGGACAGGGGCGGGATGAGCAGTTCTTC; j_gene: TRBJ2-1; abundance: NA; v_gene: TRBV6-5; d_gene: TRBD1
CDR3aa: CASSQDAPQGGIYGYTF; CDR3nt: TGTGCCAGCAGCCAAGATGCCCCTCAGGGAGGGATCTATGGCTACACCTTC; j_gene: TRBJ1-2; abundance: NA; v_gene: TRBV3-1/TRBV3-2; d_gene: NA
CDR3aa: CATRRDRGGIGTEAFF; CDR3nt: TGTGCCACCCGGAGGGACAGGGGAGGTATCGGGACTGAAGCTTTCTTT; j_gene: TRBJ1-1; abundance: NA; v_gene: TRBV2; d_gene: TRBD1
CDR3aa: CASSFAGHSTDTQYF; CDR3nt: TGTGCCAGCAGTTTTGCGGGGCATAGCACAGATACGCAGTATTTT; j_gene: TRBJ2-3; abundance: NA; v_gene: TRBV27; d_gene: NA
CDR3aa: CASSYRGPKSNTEAFF; CDR3nt: TGTGCCAGCAGCTACAGGGGGCCCAAGTCCAACACTGAAGCTTTCTTT; j_gene: TRBJ1-1; abundance: NA; v_gene: TRBV5-6; d_gene: TRBD1
CDR3aa: CSVGGQGEGGYTF; CDR3nt: TGCAGCGTTGGGGGACAGGGCGAGGGGGGCTACACCTTC; j_gene: TRBJ1-2; abundance: NA; v_gene: TRBV29-1; d_gene: TRBD1
CDR3aa: CASSLGTGGNQPQHF; CDR3nt: TGCGCCAGCAGCTTGGGGACAGGTGGTAATCAGCCCCAGCATTTT; j_gene: TRBJ1-5; abundance: NA; v_gene: TRBV5-1; d_gene: TRBD1
CDR3aa: CASTPKGGGQETQYF; CDR3nt: TGTGCCAGCACCCCTAAGGGGGGGGGCCAAGAGACCCAGTACTTC; j_gene: TRBJ2-5; abundance: NA; v_gene: TRBV21-1; d_gene: NA
CDR3aa: CASGPQVGDEQYF; CDR3nt: TGTGCTAGTGGTCCCCAGGTCGGGGACGAGCAGTACTTC; j_gene: TRBJ2-7; abundance: NA; v_gene: TRBV12-5; d_gene: NA
CDR3aa: CASSLRGRGAFTDTQYF; CDR3nt: TGTGCCAGCAGCTTGAGGGGGAGGGGCGCTTTCACAGATACGCAGTATTTT; j_gene: TRBJ2-3; abundance: NA; v_gene: TRBV5-6; d_gene: NA
CDR3aa: CASSIGQGLGYTF; CDR3nt: TGTGCCAGCAGTATCGGACAGGGTTTAGGCTACACCTTC; j_gene: TRBJ1-2; abundance: NA; v_gene: TRBV27; d_gene: TRBD1
CDR3aa: CASSPGEMAGGGGYTF; CDR3nt: TGCGCCAGCAGCCCCGGTGAGATGGCAGGGGGCGGGGGCTACACCTTC; j_gene: TRBJ1-2; abundance: NA; v_gene: TRBV23-1; d_gene: TRBD1
CDR3aa: CASSLGTGSSF; CDR3nt: TGTGCCAGCAGCCTGGGAACAGGGTCCTCTTTC; j_gene: TRBJ2-7; abundance: once; v_gene: TRBV5-6; d_gene: NA
CDR3aa: CASSLEQGAGSPLHF; CDR3nt: TGTGCCAGCAGCTTAGAACAGGGGGCGGGATCACCCCTCCACTTT; j_gene: TRBJ1-6; abundance: once; v_gene: TRBV11-2; d_gene: TRBD1
CDR3aa: CASSQRQGLGDTQYF; CDR3nt: TGTGCCAGCAGCCAAAGACAGGGGCTAGGAGATACGCAGTATTTT; j_gene: TRBJ2-3; abundance: NA; v_gene: TRBV14; d_gene: TRBD1
CDR3aa: CASSREGASNEKLFF; CDR3nt: TGCGCCAGCAGCCGCGAAGGGGCCTCTAATGAAAAACTGTTTTTT; j_gene: TRBJ1-4; abundance: NA; v_gene: TRBV5-1; d_gene: NA
CDR3aa: CASSERGQSSYEQYF; CDR3nt: TGTGCCAGCAGTGAAAGGGGACAGTCCTCCTACGAGCAGTACTTC; j_gene: TRBJ2-7; abundance: once; v_gene: TRBV2; d_gene: TRBD1
CDR3aa: CASSLKGYAFYNEQFF; CDR3nt: TGTGCCAGCAGTTTAAAGGGGTACGCCTTCTACAATGAGCAGTTCTTC; j_gene: TRBJ2-1; abundance: NA; v_gene: TRBV27; d_gene: NA
CDR3aa: CASSITRQGAGEQYF; CDR3nt: TGTGCCAGCAGCATAACCAGACAGGGGGCTGGAGAGCAGTACTTC; j_gene: TRBJ2-7; abundance: NA; v_gene: TRBV3-1/TRBV3-2; d_gene: TRBD1
CDR3aa: CASSGRAGGPEVEQFF; CDR3nt: TGTGCCAGCAGCGGCCGGGCGGGGGGGCCGGAAGTTGAGCAGTTCTTC; j_gene: TRBJ2-1; abundance: NA; v_gene: TRBV9; d_gene: TRBD2
CDR3aa: CASRATGTNYGYTF; CDR3nt: TGCGCCAGCAGGGCTACAGGGACCAACTATGGCTACACCTTC; j_gene: TRBJ1-2; abundance: NA; v_gene: TRBV5-1; d_gene: NA
CDR3aa: CASGRYEQYF; CDR3nt: TGTGCCAGCGGCCGCTACGAGCAGTACTTC; j_gene: TRBJ2-7; abundance: NA; v_gene: TRBV6-5; d_gene: NA
CDR3aa: CARRDSSNVLTF; CDR3nt: TGTGCCAGGAGAGACAGTTCCAACGTCCTGACTTTC; j_gene: TRBJ2-6; abundance: NA; v_gene: TRBV2; d_gene: NA
CDR3aa: CASSVNAETNNSPLHF; CDR3nt: TGTGCCAGCAGCGTGAACGCCGAAACTAATAATTCACCCCTCCACTTT; j_gene: TRBJ1-6; abundance: few; v_gene: TRBV9; d_gene: NA
CDR3aa: CASSAPYSRKETQYF; CDR3nt: TGTGCCAGCAGCGCACCCTACTCCCGCAAGGAGACCCAGTACTTC; j_gene: TRBJ2-5; abundance: NA; v_gene: TRBV3-1/TRBV3-2; d_gene: NA
CDR3aa: CASSPQGAGTDTQYF; CDR3nt: TGTGCCAGCAGCCCCCAGGGGGCGGGCACAGATACGCAGTATTTT; j_gene: TRBJ2-3; abundance: NA; v_gene: TRBV7-9; d_gene: TRBD1
CDR3aa: CASRGGLGTAEQYF; CDR3nt: TGTGCCAGCAGGGGGGGTTTGGGGACAGCCGAGCAGTACTTC; j_gene: TRBJ2-7; abundance: NA; v_gene: TRBV27; d_gene: NA